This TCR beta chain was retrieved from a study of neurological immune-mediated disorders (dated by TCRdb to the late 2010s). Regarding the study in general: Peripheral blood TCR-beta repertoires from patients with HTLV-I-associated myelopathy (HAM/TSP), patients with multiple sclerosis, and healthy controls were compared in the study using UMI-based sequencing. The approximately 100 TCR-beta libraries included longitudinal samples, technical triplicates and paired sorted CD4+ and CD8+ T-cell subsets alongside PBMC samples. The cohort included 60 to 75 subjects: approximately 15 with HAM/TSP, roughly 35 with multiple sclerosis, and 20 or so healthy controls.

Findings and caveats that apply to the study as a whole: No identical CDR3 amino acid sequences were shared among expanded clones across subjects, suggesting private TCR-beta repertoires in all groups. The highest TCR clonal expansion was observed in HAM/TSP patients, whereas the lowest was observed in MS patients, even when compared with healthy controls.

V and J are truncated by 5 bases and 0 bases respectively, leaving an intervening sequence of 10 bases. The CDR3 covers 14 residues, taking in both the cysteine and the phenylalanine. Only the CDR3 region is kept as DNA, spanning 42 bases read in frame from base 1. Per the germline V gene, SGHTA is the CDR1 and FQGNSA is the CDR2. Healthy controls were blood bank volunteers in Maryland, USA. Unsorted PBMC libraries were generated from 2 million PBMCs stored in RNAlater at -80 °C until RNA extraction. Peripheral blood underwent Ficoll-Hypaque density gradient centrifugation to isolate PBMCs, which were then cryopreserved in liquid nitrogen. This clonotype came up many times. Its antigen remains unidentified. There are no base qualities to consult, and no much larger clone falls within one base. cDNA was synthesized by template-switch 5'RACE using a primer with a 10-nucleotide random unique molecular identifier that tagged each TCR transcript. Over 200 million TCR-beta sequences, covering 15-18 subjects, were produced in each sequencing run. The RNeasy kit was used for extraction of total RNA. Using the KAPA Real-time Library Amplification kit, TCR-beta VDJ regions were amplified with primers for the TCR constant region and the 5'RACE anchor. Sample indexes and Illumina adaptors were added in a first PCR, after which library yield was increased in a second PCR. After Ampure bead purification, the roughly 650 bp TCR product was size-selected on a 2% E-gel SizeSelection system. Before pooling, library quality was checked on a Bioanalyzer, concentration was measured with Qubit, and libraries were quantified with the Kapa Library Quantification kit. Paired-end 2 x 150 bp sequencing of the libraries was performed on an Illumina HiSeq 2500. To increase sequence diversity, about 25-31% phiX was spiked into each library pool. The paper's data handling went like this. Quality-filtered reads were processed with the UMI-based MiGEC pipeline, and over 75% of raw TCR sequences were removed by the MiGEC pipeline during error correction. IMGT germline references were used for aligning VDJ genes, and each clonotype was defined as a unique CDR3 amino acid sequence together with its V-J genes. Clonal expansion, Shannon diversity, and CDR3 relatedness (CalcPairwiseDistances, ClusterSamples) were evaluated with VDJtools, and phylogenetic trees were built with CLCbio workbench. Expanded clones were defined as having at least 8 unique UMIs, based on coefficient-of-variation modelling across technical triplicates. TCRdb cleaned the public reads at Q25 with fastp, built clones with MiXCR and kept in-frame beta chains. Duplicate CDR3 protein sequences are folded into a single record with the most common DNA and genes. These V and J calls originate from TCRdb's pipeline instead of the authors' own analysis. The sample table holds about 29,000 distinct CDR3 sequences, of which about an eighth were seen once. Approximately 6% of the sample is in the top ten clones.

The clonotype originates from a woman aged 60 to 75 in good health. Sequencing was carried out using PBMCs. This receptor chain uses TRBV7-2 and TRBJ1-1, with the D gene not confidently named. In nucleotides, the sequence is TGTGCCAGCAGCCTTATGGCGGTGAACACTGAAGCTTTCTTT. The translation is CASSLMAVNTEAFF.